The source of this T cell receptor (beta chain) is a study of blood T cell repertoires in COVID-19. Overall study context: The United States, Italy and Spain provided the acute and convalescent COVID-19 samples. T cells, B-cell-depleted T cells, or PBMCs provided the cDNA or gDNA that served as material.

The data were produced by immunoSEQ multiplex PCR, yet TCRdb's version contains in-frame clones alone and is incomplete. The sample carries around 190,000 clones, about 90% recorded once. Assignment of participants to cohorts was predicated upon participant-reported clinical history. CDR1 and CDR2 (germline): SGDLS, YYNGEE. There are 15 residues in the CDR3. V was cut by 3 bases and J by 4 bases, with 14 bases left in between. Specimen: PBMCs or T cells enriched from blood (not recorded which). This TCR derives from a woman between 18 and 30 years old who had recovered from COVID-19. The V and J genes are TRBV9 and TRBJ2-1; D perhaps matches TRBD2 (6 bases). CDR3 region: CASSGPGGFYNEQFF. The CDR3 nucleotides are TGTGCCAGCAGCGGGCCTGGGGGGTTTTACAATGAGCAGTTCTTC. Drawing the rest from reference TRBV9 and TRBJ2-1, the complete variable domain is DSGVTQTPKHLITATGQRVTLRCSPRSGDLSVYWYQQSLDQGLQFLIQYYNGEERAKGNILERFSAQQFPDLHSELNLSSLELGDSALYFCASSGPGGFYNEQFFGPGTRLTVL.